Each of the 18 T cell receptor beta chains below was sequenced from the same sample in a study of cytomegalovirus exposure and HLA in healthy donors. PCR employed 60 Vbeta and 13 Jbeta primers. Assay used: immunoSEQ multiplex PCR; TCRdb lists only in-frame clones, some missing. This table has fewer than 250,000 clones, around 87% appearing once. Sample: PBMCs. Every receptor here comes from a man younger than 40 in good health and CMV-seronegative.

CDR3 nucleotides: TGTGCCAGCAGCTATCGGTCTGGTATTAGCACAGATACGCAGTATTTT. Amino acids: CASSYRSGISTDTQYF. This chain connects TRBV7-9 to TRBJ2-3; D not certain. The CDR3 covers 16 residues. The germline V gene encodes CDR1 SEHNR and CDR2 FQNEAQ (reference sequence). Trimming took off 4 bases at V and 0 bases at J, with 14 bases between the two ends.

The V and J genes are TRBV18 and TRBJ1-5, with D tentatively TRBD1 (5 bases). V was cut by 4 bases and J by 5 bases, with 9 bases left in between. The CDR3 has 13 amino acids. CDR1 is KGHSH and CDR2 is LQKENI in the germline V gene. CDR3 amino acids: CASSQGADQPQHF. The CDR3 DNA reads TGTGCCAGCTCACAAGGGGCAGATCAGCCCCAGCATTTT.

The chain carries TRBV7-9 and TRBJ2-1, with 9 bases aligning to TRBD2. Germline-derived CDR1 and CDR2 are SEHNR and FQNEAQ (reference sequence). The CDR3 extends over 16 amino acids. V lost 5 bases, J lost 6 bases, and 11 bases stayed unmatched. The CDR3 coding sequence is TGTGCCAGCAGCGGACCGGCTAGCGGGGTAATCAATGAGCAGTTCTTC. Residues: CASSGPASGVINEQFF. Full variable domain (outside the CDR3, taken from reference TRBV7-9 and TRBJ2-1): DTGVSQNPRHKITKRGQNVTFRCDPISEHNRLYWYRQTLGQGPEFLTYFQNEAQLEKSRLLSDRFSAERPKGSFSTLEIQRTEQGDSAMYLCASSGPASGVINEQFFGPGTRLTVL.

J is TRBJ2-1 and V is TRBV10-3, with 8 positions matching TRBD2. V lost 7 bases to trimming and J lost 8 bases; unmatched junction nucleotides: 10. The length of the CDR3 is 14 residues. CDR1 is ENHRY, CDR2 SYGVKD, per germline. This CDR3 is CAIKSSGSIDEQFF. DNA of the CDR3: TGTGCCATCAAGAGCAGCGGGAGTATCGATGAGCAGTTCTTC.

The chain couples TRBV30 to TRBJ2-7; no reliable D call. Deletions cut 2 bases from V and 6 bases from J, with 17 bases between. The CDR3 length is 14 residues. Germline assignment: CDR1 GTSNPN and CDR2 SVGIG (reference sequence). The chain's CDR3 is CAWSNRNLWAEQYF. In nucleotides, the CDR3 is TGTGCCTGGAGTAACAGAAACCTTTGGGCCGAGCAGTACTTC.

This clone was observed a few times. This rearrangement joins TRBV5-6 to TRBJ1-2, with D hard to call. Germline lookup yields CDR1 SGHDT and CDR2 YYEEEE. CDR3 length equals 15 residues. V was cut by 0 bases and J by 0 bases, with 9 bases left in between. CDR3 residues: CASSLAMAANYGYTF. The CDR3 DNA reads TGTGCCAGCAGCTTGGCCATGGCGGCTAACTATGGCTACACCTTC.

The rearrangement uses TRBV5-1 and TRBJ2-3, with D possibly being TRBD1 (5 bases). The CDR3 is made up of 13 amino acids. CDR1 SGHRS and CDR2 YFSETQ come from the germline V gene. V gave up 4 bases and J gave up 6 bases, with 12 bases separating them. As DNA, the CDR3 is TGCGCCAGCAGCGGGGCCCGGGCCGATACGCAGTATTTT. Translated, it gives CASSGARADTQYF.

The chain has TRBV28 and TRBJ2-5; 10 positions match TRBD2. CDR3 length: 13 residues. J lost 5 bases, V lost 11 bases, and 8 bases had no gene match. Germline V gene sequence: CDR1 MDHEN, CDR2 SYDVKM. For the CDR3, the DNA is TGTGCCGGCAAGCGGGAGGGGCGGGAGACCCAGTACTTC. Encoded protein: CAGKREGRETQYF.

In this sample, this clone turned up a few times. The CDR3 region has the DNA TGTGCCAGCAGCTCAGAAGACTTCTACGAGCAGTACTTC. Encoded protein: CASSSEDFYEQYF. The chain is built from TRBV7-9 and TRBJ2-7; D uncertain. Germline-derived CDR1 and CDR2 are SEHNR and FQNEAQ (reference sequence). The CDR3 loop spans 13 amino acids. Trimming took 4 bases from V and 3 from J, leaving 10 bases between them.

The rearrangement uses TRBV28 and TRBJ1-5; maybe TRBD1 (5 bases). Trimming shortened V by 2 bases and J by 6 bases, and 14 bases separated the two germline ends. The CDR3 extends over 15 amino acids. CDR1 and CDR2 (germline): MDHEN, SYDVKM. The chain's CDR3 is CASSLRSRGGQPQHF. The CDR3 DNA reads TGTGCCAGCAGTTTACGGTCTCGGGGGGGTCAGCCCCAGCATTTT.

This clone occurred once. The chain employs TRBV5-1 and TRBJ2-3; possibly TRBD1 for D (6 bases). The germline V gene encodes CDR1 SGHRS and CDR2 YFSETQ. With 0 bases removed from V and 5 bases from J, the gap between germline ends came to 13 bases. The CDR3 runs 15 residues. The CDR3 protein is CASSLVGRGLDTQYF. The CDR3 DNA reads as TGCGCCAGCAGCTTGGTTGGCAGGGGATTAGATACGCAGTATTTT.

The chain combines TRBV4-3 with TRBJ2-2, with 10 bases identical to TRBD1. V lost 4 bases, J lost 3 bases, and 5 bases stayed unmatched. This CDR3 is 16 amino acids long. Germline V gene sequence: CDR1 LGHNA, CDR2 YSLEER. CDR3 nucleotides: TGCGCCAGCAGCCGGGGGGACAGGGGCGACACCGGGGAGCTGTTTTTT. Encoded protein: CASSRGDRGDTGELFF.

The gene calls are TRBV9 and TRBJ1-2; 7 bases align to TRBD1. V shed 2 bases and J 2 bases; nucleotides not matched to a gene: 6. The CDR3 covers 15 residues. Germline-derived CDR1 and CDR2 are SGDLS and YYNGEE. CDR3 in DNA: TGTGCCAGCAGCGTTTCACAGGGGCGGAACTATGGCTACACCTTC. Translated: CASSVSQGRNYGYTF.

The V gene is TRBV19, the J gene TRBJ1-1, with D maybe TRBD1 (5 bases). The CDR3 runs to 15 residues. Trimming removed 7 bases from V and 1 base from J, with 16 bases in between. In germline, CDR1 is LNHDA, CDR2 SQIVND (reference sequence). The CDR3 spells CASTPRGEPNTEAFF. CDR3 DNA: TGTGCCAGTACCCCTAGGGGCGAGCCGAACACTGAAGCTTTCTTT.

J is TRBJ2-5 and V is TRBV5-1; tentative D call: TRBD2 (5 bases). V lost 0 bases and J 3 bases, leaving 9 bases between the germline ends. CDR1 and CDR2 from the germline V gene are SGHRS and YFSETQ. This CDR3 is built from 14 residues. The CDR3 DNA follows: TGCGCCAGCAGCTTGGGGCTAGCTAAAGAGACCCAGTACTTC. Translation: CASSLGLAKETQYF.

The CDR3 loop reads CASSNTQERDNYGYTF. CDR3 sequence (DNA): TGTGCCAGTAGTAACACGCAGGAGAGGGATAACTATGGCTACACCTTC. This chain links TRBV19 with TRBJ1-2, with no clear D. The CDR3 has 16 amino acids. The germline V gene encodes CDR1 LNHDA and CDR2 SQIVND (reference sequence). V lost 4 bases, J lost 1 base, and 16 bases lay in between. Using reference TRBV19 and TRBJ1-2 for the parts outside the CDR3, the full variable domain is DGGITQSPKYLFRKEGQNVTLSCEQNLNHDAMYWYRQDPGQGLRLIYYSQIVNDFQKGDIAEGYSVSREKKESFPLTVTSAQKNPTAFYLCASSNTQERDNYGYTFGSGTRLTVV.

The CDR3: CASRKTSGANPQYF. The CDR3 DNA reads as TGTGCCAGCAGGAAGACTAGCGGGGCGAATCCGCAGTATTTT. The chain recombines TRBV6-5 with TRBJ2-3; 11 nucleotides agree with TRBD2. The CDR3 loop spans 14 amino acids. Germline CDR1 reads MNHEY; CDR2 reads SVGAGI. V dropped 6 bases and J dropped 10; count of bases not matched to a gene: 9.

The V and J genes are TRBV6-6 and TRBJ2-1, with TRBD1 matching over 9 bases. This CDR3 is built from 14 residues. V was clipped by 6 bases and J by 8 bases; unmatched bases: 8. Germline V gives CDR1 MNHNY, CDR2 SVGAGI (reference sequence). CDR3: CASSSGQGNHEQFF. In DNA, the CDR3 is TGTGCCAGCAGCTCGGGACAGGGTAACCATGAGCAGTTCTTC.